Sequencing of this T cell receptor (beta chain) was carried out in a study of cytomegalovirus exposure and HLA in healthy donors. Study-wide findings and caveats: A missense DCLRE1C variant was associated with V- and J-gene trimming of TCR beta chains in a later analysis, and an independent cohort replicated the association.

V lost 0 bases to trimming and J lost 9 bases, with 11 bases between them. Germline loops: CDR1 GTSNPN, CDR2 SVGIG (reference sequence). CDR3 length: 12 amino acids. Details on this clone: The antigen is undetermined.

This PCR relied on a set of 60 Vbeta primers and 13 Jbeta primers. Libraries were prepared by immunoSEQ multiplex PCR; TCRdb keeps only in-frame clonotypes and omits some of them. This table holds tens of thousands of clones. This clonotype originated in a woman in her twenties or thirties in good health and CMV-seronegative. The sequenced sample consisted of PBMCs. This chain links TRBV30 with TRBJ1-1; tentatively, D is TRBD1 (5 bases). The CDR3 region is CAWSVAGGKAFF. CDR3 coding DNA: TGTGCCTGGAGTGTCGCGGGGGGTAAAGCTTTCTTT.